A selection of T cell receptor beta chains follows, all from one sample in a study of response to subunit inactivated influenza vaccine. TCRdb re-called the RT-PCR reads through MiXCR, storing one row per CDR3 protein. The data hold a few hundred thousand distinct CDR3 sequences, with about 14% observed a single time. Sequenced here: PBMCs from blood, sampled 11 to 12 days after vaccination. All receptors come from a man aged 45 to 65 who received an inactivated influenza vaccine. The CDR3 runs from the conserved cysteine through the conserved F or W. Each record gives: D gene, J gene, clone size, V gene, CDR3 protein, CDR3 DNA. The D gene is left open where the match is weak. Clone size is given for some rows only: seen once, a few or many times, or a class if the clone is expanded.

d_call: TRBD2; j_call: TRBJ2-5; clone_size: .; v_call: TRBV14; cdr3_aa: CASSQMSGRASGETQYF; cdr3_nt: TGTGCCAGCAGCCAGATGAGCGGGAGGGCCTCGGGAGAGACCCAGTACTTC
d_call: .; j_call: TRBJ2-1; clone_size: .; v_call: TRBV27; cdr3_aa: CASSLHAGTGVYNEQFF; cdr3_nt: TGTGCCAGCAGCCTACATGCGGGGACCGGGGTCTACAATGAGCAGTTCTTC
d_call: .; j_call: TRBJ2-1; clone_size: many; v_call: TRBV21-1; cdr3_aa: CASRVKVRVLRSRYNEQFF; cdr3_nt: TGTGCCAGCAGGGTAAAGGTGAGGGTTTTGCGGAGCCGGTACAATGAGCAGTTCTTC
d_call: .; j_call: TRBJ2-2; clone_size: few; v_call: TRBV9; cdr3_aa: CASSVEGMNTGELFF; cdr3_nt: TGTGCCAGCAGCGTAGAAGGGATGAACACCGGGGAGCTGTTTTTT
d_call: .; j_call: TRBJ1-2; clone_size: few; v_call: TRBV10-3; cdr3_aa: CAISDGGRGDATYGYTF; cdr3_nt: TGTGCCATCAGTGATGGGGGGCGCGGAGACGCCACCTATGGCTACACCTTC
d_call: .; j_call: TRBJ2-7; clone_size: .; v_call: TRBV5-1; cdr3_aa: CASSLEQGAYEQYF; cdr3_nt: TGCGCCAGCAGCTTGGAACAGGGAGCCTACGAGCAGTACTTC
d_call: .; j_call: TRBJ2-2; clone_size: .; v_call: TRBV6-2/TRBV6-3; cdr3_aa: CASRPPRGRATGELFF; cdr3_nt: TGTGCCAGCAGACCCCCCAGGGGAAGGGCGACCGGGGAGCTGTTTTTT
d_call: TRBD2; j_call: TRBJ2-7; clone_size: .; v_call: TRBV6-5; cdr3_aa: CASSSSLTSGSSEQYF; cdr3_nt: TGTGCCAGCAGTTCCTCACTGACTAGCGGGAGTTCCGAGCAGTACTTC
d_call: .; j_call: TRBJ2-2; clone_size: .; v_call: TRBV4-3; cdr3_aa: CASSQDTGMNTGELFF; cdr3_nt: TGCGCCAGCAGCCAAGATACAGGGATGAACACCGGGGAGCTGTTTTTT
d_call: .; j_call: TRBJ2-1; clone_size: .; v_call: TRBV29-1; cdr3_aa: CSAVRAVLYNEQFF; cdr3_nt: TGCAGCGCTGTCCGGGCGGTATTGTACAATGAGCAGTTCTTC
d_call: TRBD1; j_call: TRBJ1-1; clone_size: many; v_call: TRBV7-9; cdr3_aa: CASCPGGRTEAFF; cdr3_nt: TGTGCCAGCTGTCCAGGGGGCCGCACTGAAGCTTTCTTT
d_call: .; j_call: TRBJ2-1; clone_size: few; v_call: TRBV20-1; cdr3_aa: CSARDQRALYNEQFF; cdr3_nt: TGCAGTGCTAGAGATCAAAGGGCTCTCTACAATGAGCAGTTCTTC
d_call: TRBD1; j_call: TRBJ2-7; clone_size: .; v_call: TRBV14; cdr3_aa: CASSRKTGTGGYEQYF; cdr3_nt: TGTGCCAGCAGCCGGAAAACCGGGACAGGGGGATACGAGCAGTACTTC
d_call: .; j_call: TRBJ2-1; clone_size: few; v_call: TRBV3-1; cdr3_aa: CASSQVDSSSYNEQFF; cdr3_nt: TGTGCCAGCAGCCAGGTCGACAGCAGCTCCTACAATGAGCAGTTCTTC
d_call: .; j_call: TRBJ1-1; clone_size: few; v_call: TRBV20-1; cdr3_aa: CSATWQPNTEAFF; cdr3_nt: TGCAGTGCTACATGGCAACCGAACACTGAAGCTTTCTTT
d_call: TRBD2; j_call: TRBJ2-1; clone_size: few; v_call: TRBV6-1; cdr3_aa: CASSTGTSGGSEQFF; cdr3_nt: TGTGCCAGCAGTACCGGGACTAGCGGGGGAAGTGAGCAGTTCTTC
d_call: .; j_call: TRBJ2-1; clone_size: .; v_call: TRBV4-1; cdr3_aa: CASSQDHGAGNEQFF; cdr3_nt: TGCGCCAGCAGCCAAGATCACGGGGCCGGGAATGAGCAGTTCTTC
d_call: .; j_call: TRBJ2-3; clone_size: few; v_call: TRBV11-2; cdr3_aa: CASSLERRNTQYF; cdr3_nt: TGTGCCAGCAGCTTAGAACGAAGGAATACGCAGTATTTT
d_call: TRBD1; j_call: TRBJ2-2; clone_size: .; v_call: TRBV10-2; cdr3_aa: CASTIDRGGSGELFF; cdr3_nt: TGCGCCAGCACTATAGACAGGGGTGGTTCCGGGGAGCTGTTTTTT
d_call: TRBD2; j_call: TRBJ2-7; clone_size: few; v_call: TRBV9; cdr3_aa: CASSVGSSGTYEQYF; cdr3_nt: TGTGCCAGCAGCGTAGGGTCTAGCGGCACCTACGAGCAGTACTTC
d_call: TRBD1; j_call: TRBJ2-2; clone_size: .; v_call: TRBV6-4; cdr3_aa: CASSAHGTGNTGELFF; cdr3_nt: TGTGCCAGCAGTGCCCATGGGACAGGGAACACCGGGGAGCTGTTTTTT
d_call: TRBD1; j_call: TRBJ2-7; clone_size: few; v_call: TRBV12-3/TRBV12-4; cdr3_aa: CASRQGPTEQYF; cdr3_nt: TGTGCCAGCCGACAGGGGCCTACGGAACAGTACTTC
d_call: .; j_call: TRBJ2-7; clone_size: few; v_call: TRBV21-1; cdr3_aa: CASSAIKGLAGYEQYF; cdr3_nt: TGTGCCAGCAGCGCCATCAAGGGACTAGCGGGGTACGAGCAGTACTTC
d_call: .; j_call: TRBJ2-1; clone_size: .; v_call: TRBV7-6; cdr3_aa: CASSFYGSSYNEQFF; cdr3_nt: TGTGCCAGCAGCTTTTACGGGAGCTCCTACAATGAGCAGTTCTTC
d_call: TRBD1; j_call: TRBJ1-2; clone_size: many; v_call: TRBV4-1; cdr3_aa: CASSQVGQGNYGYTF; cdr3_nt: TGCGCCAGCAGCCAAGTGGGACAGGGTAACTATGGCTACACCTTC
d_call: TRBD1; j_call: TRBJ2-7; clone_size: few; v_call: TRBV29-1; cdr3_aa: CSVEDYWQGDTYEQYF; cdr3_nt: TGCAGCGTTGAAGATTACTGGCAGGGGGACACCTACGAGCAGTACTTC
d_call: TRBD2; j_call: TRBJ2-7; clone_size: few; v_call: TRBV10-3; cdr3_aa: CAIREGTSDEQYF; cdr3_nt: TGTGCCATCAGGGAAGGGACTAGCGACGAGCAGTACTTC
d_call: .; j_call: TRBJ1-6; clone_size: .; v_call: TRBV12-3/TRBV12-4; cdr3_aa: CASTRQINSPLHF; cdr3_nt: TGTGCCAGCACCCGTCAGATTAATTCACCCCTCCACTTT
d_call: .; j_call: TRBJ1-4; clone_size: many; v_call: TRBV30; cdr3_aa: CAWTRGGNEKLFF; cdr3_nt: TGTGCCTGGACCAGGGGCGGGAATGAAAAACTGTTTTTT
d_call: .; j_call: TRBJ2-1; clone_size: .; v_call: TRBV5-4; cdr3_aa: CASSPVLYNEQFF; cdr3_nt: TGTGCCAGCAGCCCCGTCCTTTACAATGAGCAGTTCTTC
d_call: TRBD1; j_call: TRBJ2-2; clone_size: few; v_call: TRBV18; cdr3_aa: CASSDRGTAGELFF; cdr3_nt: TGTGCCAGCTCCGACAGGGGCACCGCCGGGGAGCTGTTTTTT
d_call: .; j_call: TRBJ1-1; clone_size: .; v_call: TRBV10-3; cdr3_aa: CAISEDAGGTEAFF; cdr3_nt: TGTGCCATCAGTGAGGACGCGGGGGGCACTGAAGCTTTCTTT
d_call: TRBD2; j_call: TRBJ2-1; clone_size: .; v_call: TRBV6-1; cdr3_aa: CASKGLAGGSYNEQFF; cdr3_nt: TGTGCCAGTAAGGGACTAGCGGGAGGATCCTACAATGAGCAGTTCTTC
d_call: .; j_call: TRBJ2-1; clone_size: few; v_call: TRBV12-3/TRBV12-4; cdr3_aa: CASVPDLGQTYNEQFF; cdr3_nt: TGTGCCAGCGTCCCTGACCTAGGACAAACCTACAATGAGCAGTTCTTC
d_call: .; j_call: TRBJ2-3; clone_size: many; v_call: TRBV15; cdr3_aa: CATALNADTQYF; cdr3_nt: TGTGCCACCGCCTTAAATGCGGATACGCAGTATTTT
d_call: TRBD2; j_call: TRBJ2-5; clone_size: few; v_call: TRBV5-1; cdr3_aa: CASSLAGASGKETQYF; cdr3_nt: TGCGCCAGCAGCTTGGCCGGGGCTAGCGGAAAAGAGACCCAGTACTTC
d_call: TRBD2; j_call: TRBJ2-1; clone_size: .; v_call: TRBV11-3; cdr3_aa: CASSLLGGISYNEQFF; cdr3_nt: TGTGCCAGCAGCTTATTGGGGGGGATCTCCTACAATGAGCAGTTCTTC
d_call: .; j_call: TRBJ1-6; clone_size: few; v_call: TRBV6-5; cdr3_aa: CASSYSRGANNSPLHF; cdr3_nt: TGTGCCAGCAGTTACTCGCGGGGGGCGAATAATTCACCCCTCCACTTT
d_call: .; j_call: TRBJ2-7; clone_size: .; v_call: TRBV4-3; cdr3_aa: CASSQAEGLEQYF; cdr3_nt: TGCGCCAGCAGCCAAGCGGAAGGGCTCGAGCAGTACTTC
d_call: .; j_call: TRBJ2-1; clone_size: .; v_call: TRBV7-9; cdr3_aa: CASSLPGLANNEQFF; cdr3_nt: TGTGCCAGCAGTCTCCCGGGACTCGCCAACAATGAGCAGTTCTTC
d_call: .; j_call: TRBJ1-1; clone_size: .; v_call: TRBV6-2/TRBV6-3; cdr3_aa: CASRMHPNTEAFF; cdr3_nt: TGTGCCAGCAGGATGCATCCGAACACTGAAGCTTTCTTT
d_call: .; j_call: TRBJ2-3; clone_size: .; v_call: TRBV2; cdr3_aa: CASSRLFYLGSTDTQYF; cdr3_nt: TGTGCCAGCAGCCGCCTTTTCTATTTGGGAAGCACAGATACGCAGTATTTT
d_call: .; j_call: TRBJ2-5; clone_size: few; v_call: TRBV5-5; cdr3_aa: CASSFTSDRPTTQYF; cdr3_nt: TGTGCCAGCAGCTTCACCTCGGATCGGCCAACGACCCAGTACTTC
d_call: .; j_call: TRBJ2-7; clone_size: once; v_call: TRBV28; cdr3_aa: CASSLDGAPRVPEQYF; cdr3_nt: TGTGCCAGCAGTTTAGACGGGGCACCTCGGGTGCCCGAGCAGTACTTC
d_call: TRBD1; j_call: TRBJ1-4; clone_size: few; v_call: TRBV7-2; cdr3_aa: CASSSGQAGEKLFF; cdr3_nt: TGTGCCAGCAGCTCCGGACAGGCGGGGGAAAAACTGTTTTTT
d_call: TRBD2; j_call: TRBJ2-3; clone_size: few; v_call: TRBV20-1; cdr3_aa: CSASLAGLPDTQYF; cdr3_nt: TGCAGTGCTAGTTTAGCGGGGCTTCCAGATACGCAGTATTTT
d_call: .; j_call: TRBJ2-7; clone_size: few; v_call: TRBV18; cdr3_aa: CASSLLGDGNEQYF; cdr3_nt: TGTGCCAGCTCACTTTTGGGAGACGGAAACGAGCAGTACTTC
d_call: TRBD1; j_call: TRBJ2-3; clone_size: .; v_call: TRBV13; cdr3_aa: CASSFRDRGSLSTDTQYF; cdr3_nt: TGTGCCAGCAGCTTCCGGGACAGGGGTTCCCTCAGCACAGATACGCAGTATTTT
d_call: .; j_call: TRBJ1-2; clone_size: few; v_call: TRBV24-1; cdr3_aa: CATSDQGYGYTF; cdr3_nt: TGTGCCACCAGTGACCAGGGGTATGGCTACACCTTC
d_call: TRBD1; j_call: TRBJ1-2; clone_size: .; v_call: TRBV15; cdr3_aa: CATQGGPNYGYTF; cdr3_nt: TGTGCCACCCAAGGGGGCCCTAACTATGGCTACACCTTC
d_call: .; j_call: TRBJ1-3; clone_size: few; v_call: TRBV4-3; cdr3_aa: CASSQVIRVRGNTIYF; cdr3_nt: TGCGCCAGCAGCCAAGTAATCAGGGTGCGCGGAAACACCATATATTTT
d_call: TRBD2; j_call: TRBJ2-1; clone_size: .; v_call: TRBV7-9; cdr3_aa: CASSIVGLAGPYNEQFF; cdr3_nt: TGTGCCAGCAGCATTGTCGGACTAGCGGGACCCTACAATGAGCAGTTCTTC
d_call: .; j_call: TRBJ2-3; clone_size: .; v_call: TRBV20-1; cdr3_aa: CSALEVPTDTQYF; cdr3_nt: TGCAGTGCCCTTGAGGTACCCACAGATACGCAGTATTTT
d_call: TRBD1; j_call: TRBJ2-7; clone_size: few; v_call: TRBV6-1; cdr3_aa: CASSRTQGNYEQYF; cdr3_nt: TGTGCCAGCAGCCGCACACAGGGGAATTACGAGCAGTACTTC
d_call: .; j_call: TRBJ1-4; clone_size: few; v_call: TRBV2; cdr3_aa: CASSENRDEKLFF; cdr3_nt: TGTGCCAGCAGTGAAAACAGGGATGAAAAACTGTTTTTT
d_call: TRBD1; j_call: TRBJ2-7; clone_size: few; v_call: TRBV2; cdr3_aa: CASTQGESYEQYF; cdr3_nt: TGTGCCAGCACTCAGGGGGAATCGTACGAGCAGTACTTC
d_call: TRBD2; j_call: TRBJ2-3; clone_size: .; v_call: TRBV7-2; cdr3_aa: CASSLEPAGGADTQYF; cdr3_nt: TGTGCCAGCAGCTTAGAGCCAGCGGGAGGGGCAGATACGCAGTATTTT